This TCR beta chain was observed in a study of metastatic and nonmetastatic thyroid tumors. Study as a whole: Thyroid patients, malignant and benign, had repertoires compared across blood and tumor or nodule tissue. Notes on the study in general: It was reportedly found that TCR beta diversity was significantly higher in malignant thyroid tumors than in benign nodules, a difference seen in both blood and tumor samples.

The authors' processing: A distant-metastasis classifier for papillary thyroid cancer was built using CDR3 differences across clinicopathological groups. TCRdb re-called clones from the PCR reads using MiXCR. The V and J calls were not made by the authors but by TCRdb's processing. In the table there are tens of thousands of clones, roughly 16% of which are singletons. Treatment of any kind had been given to no patient before thyroid surgery. The trim removed 2 bases at V and 7 bases at J, leaving 7 bases unmatched. The CDR3 totals 15 residues. Looked up from germline, CDR1 is MNHEY and CDR2 is SMNVEV (reference sequence). Many counts were recorded for this clone. The antigen is unknown.

This receptor was obtained from a female donor with papillary thyroid cancer or a benign thyroid nodule (not recorded which). Some clones in this sample may be carry-over from other donors' samples. Sample: blood. The chain couples TRBV27 to TRBJ1-5; 8 nucleotides line up with TRBD1. The CDR3 reads CASSLTPTGEQPQHF. CDR3 in DNA: TGTGCCAGCAGTTTAACCCCGACAGGGGAACAGCCCCAGCATTTT.